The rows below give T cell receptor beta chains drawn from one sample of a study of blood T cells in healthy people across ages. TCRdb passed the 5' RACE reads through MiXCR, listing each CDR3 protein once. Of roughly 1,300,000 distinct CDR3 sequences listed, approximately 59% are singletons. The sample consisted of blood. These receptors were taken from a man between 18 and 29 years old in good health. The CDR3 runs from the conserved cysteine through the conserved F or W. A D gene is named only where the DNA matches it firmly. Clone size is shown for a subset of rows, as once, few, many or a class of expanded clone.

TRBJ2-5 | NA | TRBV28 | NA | TGTGCCAGCAGTTTATGGTCCAGAACGGAGACCCAGTACTTC | CASSLWSRTETQYF
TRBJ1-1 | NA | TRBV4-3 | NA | TGCGCCAGCAGCCTCGGGTGGCAGGGGGAAGCTTTCTTT | CASSLGWQGEAFF
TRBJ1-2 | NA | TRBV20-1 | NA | TGCAGTGCTAGTTCTCCGGACAGAAGCTATGGCTACACCTTC | CSASSPDRSYGYTF
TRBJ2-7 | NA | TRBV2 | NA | TGTGCCAGCAGTGTTTCCCCGGGGATCTACGAGCAGTACTTC | CASSVSPGIYEQYF
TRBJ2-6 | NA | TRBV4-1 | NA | TGCGCCAGCAGCCAAGCTAACAGGGTAGGATCTGGGGCCAACGTCCTGACTTTC | CASSQANRVGSGANVLTF
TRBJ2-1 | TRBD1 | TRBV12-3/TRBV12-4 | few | TGTGCCAGCATCCCTTGGGGCAGGACAGGTACTGAAAATGAGCAGTTCTTC | CASIPWGRTGTENEQFF
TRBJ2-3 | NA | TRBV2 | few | TGTGCCAGCAGTGAAGCGGGGACCCCCACAGATACGCAGTATTTT | CASSEAGTPTDTQYF
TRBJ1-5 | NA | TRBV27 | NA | TGTGCCAGCAGTTTATCCACAGGGATCAATCAGCCCCAGCATTTT | CASSLSTGINQPQHF
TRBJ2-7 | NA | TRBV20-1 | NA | TGCAGTGCTAGAAAAGACGAGCAGTACTTC | CSARKDEQYF
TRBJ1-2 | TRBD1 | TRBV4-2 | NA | TGTGCCAGCAGCCAACGACGGCAGGGGGCGGGTGGCTACACCTTC | CASSQRRQGAGGYTF
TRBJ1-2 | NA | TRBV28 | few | TGTGCCAGCAGGCCGGCCGGGACAAATGGCTACACCTTC | CASRPAGTNGYTF
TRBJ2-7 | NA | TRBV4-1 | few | TGCGCCAGCAGCCAAGTGACAGCAACTTACGAGCAGTACTTC | CASSQVTATYEQYF
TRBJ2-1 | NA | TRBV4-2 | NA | TGTGCCAGCAGCCCAGATGCTAGATCCTACAGTGAGCAGTTCTTC | CASSPDARSYSEQFF
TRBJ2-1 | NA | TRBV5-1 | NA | TGCGCCAGCAGCTTAGGGACAAGAAACAATGAGCAGTTCTTC | CASSLGTRNNEQFF
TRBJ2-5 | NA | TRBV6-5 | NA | TGTGCCAGCAGCCTCGCGGATTTACAAGAGACCCAGTACTTC | CASSLADLQETQYF
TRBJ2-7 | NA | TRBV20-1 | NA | TGCAGTGCTAGAGATGGGTGCGGGGGCTACTACGAGCAGTACTTC | CSARDGCGGYYEQYF
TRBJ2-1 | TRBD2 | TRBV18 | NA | TGTGCCAGCTCATCGACTAGCGGGAGTATAAATGAGCAGTTCTTC | CASSSTSGSINEQFF
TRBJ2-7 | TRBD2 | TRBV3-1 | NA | TGTGCCAGCAGCCTCAAACCGGGACTAGCGGGAAGGGGGTCCTACGAGCAGTACTTC | CASSLKPGLAGRGSYEQYF
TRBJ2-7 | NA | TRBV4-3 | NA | TGCGCCAGCAGCCACAAACAGGGAACCTACGAGCAGTACTTC | CASSHKQGTYEQYF
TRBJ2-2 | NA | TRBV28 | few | TGTGCCAGCAGTTTTTACGGGGAGCTGTTTTTT | CASSFYGELFF
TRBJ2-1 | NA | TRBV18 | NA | TGTGCCAGCTCACCAGCGCCCGGGACAACCTACAATGAGCAGTTCTTC | CASSPAPGTTYNEQFF
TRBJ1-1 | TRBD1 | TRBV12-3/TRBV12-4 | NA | TGTGCCCTCAGTTGGACAGGGAGAAATGAGGGGAACACTGAAGCTTTCTTT | CALSWTGRNEGNTEAFF
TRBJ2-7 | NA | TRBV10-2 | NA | TGCGCCAGCAGTGAGAGGAGGTTGGAGCAGTACTTC | CASSERRLEQYF
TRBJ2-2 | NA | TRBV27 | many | TGTGCCAGCAGACCCCGGGGCCACACGAACACCGGGGAGCTGTTTTTT | CASRPRGHTNTGELFF
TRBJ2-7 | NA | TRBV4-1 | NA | TGCGCCAGCAGCGGGGCAGGTTCTGTCGAGCAGTACTTC | CASSGAGSVEQYF
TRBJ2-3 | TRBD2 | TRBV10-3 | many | TGTGCCATCAGTCTTACACGGGGGGGTCCACGCACAGATACGCAGTATTTT | CAISLTRGGPRTDTQYF
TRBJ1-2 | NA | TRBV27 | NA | TGTGCCAGCAGCCCCTCTCCGAGGACGTTGGGTTACACCTTC | CASSPSPRTLGYTF
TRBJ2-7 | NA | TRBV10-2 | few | TGCGCCAGCAGTGAAGATGTAACCTACGAGCAGTACTTC | CASSEDVTYEQYF
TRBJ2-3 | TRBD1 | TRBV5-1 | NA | TGCGCCAGCAGCTTGGCTCGACAGGGGAGCACAGATACGCAGTATTTT | CASSLARQGSTDTQYF
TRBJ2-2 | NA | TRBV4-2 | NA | TGTGCCAGCAGCCAAGATTTTCAGGGCACCGGGGAGCTGTTTTTT | CASSQDFQGTGELFF
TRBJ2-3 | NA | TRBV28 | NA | TGTGCCAGCAGTATTATAGCGTCTGAATCGGATACGCAGTATTTT | CASSIIASESDTQYF
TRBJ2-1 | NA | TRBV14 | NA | TGTGCCAGCAGCCAAATTCGGGGCGGCTCCTACAATGAGCAGTTCTTC | CASSQIRGGSYNEQFF
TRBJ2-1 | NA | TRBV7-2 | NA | TGTGCCAGCAGCCCGCAGGGGACGGGATCCTACAATGAGCAGTTCTTC | CASSPQGTGSYNEQFF
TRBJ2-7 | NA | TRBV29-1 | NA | TGCAGCGTTGAGAACCGAATGGCGGGATCCTGCGAGCAGTACTTC | CSVENRMAGSCEQYF
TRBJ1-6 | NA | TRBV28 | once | TGTGCCAGCAGTTTATATCACGGACGGAATTCACCCCTCCACTTT | CASSLYHGRNSPLHF
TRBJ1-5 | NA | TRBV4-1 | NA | TGCGCCAGCAGCCACTCCACGGGGGACTATCAGCCCCAGCATTTT | CASSHSTGDYQPQHF
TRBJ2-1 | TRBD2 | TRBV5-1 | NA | TGCGCCAGCAGCCCCCCCAGCGGGGGAGCGTACAATGAGCAGTTCTTC | CASSPPSGGAYNEQFF
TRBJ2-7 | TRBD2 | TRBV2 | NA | TGTGCCAGCAGTTTTTACGCCGGGACTAGCGGGGACTACGAGCAGTACTTC | CASSFYAGTSGDYEQYF
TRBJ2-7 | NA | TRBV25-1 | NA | TGTGCCAGCACGGGGTCTGGCAGCTACGAGCAGTACTTC | CASTGSGSYEQYF
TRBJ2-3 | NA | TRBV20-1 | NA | TGCAGTGCTAGCCAGGGGTCCCCAGATACGCAGTATTTT | CSASQGSPDTQYF
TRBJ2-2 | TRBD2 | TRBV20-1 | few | TGCAGTGCTAGAGATTCGCTAGCGGGAGACACCGGGGAGCTGTTTTTT | CSARDSLAGDTGELFF
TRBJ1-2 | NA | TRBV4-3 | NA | TGCGCCAGCAGCCAAGATCCGAGCGCAGGGTGGTATGGCTACACCTTC | CASSQDPSAGWYGYTF
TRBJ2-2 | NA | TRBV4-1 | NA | TGCGCCAGTGAGGGTCCCGGGGAGCTGTTTTTT | CASEGPGELFF